The 2 T cell receptor beta chains in this list originate from one sample, sequenced in a study of blood T cells in healthy people across ages (dated by TCRdb to 2013 to 2016). The method behind the library was 5' RACE. These reads were obtained on an Illumina HiSeq 2500. A second 7 to 11 cycle PCR used a sample-barcoded 5' primer and a J-beta primer mix. Using fastp at Q25 and MiXCR, TCRdb reprocessed the public reads and kept productive beta chains. CDR3 protein duplicates are merged, each entry listing the most common genes and DNA. This sample has some 1.6 million distinct CDR3 sequences in its table, and roughly 32% of those were observed once. Around 10% of the sample is held by the ten biggest clonotypes. Sequenced sample: blood. The receptors derive from a woman in her thirties in good health.

The genes are TRBV13 and TRBJ2-3, with 12 bases lining up with TRBD2. CDR1 is PRHDT, CDR2 FYEKMQ, per germline (reference sequence). There are 17 residues in the CDR3. After removal of 5 bases from V and 6 bases from J, the junction contained 12 bases not matched to a gene. The CDR3 region is CASSGQTSGGLIDTQYF. The CDR3 DNA is TGTGCCAGCAGCGGTCAGACTAGCGGGGGCCTCATCGATACGCAGTATTTT.

The chain employs TRBV20-1 and TRBJ1-2, with 12 bases lining up with TRBD1. Germline V CDR1 and CDR2: DFQATT, SNEGSKA (reference sequence). CDR3 length: 16 residues. J was trimmed by 3 bases and V by 2 bases; bases with no gene match: 7. The CDR3 region has the DNA TGCAGTGCTAGACCCCGGGACAGGGGGCATCACTATGGCTACACCTTC. Protein product: CSARPRDRGHHYGYTF.